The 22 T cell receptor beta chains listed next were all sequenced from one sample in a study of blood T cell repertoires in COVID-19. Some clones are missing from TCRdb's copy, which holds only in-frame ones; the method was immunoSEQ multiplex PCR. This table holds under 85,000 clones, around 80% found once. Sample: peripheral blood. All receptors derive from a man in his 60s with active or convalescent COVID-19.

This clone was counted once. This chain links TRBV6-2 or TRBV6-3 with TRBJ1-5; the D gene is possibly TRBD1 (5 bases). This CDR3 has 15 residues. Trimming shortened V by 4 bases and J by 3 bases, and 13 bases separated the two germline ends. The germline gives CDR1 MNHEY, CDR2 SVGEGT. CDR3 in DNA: TGTGCCAGCAGTTCACACGGGGGGGACAATCAGCCCCAGCATTTT. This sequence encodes CASSSHGGDNQPQHF.

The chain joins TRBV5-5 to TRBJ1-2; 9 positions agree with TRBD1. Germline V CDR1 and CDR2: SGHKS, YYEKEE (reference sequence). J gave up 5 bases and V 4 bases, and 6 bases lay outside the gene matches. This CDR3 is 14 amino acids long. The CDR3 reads CASSLRTGEYGYTF. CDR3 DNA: TGTGCCAGCAGCCTACGGACAGGGGAGTATGGCTACACCTTC.

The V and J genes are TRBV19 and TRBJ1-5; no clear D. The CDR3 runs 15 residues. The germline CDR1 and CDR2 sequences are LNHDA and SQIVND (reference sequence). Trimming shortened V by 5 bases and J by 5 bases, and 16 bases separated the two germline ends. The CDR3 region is CASSSGRRRDQPQHF. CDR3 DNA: TGTGCCAGTAGTTCCGGCCGCAGGCGGGATCAGCCCCAGCATTTT.

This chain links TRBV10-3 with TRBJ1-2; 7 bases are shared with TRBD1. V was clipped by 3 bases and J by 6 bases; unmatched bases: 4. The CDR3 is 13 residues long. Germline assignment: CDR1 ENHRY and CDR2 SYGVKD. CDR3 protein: CAISDRGLDGYTF. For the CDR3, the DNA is TGTGCCATCAGTGATAGGGGGCTGGATGGCTACACCTTC.

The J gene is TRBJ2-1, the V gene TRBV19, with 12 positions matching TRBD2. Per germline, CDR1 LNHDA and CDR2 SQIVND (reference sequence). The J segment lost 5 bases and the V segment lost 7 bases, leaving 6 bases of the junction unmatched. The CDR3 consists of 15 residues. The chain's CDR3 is CASNPTSGGDNEQFF. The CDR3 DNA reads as TGTGCCAGTAACCCGACTAGCGGGGGTGACAATGAGCAGTTCTTC.

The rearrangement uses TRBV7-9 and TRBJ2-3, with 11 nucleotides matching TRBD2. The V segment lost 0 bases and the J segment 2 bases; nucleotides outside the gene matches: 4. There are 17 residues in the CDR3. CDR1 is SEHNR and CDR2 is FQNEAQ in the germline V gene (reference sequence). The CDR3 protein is CASSLAASGGITDTQYF. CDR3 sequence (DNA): TGTGCCAGCAGCTTAGCGGCTAGCGGGGGGATCACAGATACGCAGTATTTT. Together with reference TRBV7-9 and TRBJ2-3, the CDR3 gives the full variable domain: DTGVSQNPRHKITKRGQNVTFRCDPISEHNRLYWYRQTLGQGPEFLTYFQNEAQLEKSRLLSDRFSAERPKGSFSTLEIQRTEQGDSAMYLCASSLAASGGITDTQYFGPGTRLTVL.

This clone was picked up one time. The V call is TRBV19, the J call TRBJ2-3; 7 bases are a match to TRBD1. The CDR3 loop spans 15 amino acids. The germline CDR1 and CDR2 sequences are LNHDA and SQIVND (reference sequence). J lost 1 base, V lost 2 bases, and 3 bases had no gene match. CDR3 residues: CASSIWDRRTDTQYF. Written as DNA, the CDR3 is TGTGCCAGTAGTATATGGGACAGACGCACAGATACGCAGTATTTT.

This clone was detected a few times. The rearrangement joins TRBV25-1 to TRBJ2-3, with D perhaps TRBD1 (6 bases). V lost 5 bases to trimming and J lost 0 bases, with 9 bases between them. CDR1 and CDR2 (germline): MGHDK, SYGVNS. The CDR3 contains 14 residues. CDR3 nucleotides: TGTGCCAGCAGTAACAGGGTGAGCACAGATACGCAGTATTTT. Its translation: CASSNRVSTDTQYF.

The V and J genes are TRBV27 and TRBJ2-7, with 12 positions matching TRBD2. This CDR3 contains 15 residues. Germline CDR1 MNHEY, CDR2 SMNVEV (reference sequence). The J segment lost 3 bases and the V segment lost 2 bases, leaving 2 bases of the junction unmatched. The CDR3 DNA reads TGTGCCAGCAGTTTAACTAGCGGGAGGTTCTACGAGCAGTACTTC. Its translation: CASSLTSGRFYEQYF.

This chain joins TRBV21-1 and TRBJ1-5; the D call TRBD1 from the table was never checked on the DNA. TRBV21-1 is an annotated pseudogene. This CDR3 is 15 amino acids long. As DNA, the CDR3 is TGTGCCAGCAGCAAAGACAGGGGGTTCAATCAGCCCCAGCATTTT. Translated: CASSKDRGFNQPQHF.

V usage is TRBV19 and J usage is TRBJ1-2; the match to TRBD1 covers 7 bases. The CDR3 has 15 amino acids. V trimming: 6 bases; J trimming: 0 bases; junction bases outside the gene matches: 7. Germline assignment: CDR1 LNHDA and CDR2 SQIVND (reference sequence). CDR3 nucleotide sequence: TGTGCCAGTAGCGACACCGGACAGGCTAACTATGGCTACACCTTC. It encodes CASSDTGQANYGYTF. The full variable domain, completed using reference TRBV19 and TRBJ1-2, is DGGITQSPKYLFRKEGQNVTLSCEQNLNHDAMYWYRQDPGQGLRLIYYSQIVNDFQKGDIAEGYSVSREKKESFPLTVTSAQKNPTAFYLCASSDTGQANYGYTFGSGTRLTVV.

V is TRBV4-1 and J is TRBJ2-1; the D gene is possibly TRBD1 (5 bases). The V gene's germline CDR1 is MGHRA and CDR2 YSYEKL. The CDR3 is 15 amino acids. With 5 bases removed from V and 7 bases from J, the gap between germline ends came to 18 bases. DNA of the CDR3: TGCGCCAGCAGCTGGCCCGCAGGGCGCGGAAATGAGCAGTTCTTC. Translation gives CASSWPAGRGNEQFF.

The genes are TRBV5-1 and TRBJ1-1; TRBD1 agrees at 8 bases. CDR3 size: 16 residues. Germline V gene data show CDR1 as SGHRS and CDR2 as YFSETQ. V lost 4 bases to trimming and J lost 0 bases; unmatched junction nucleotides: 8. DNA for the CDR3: TGCGCCAGCAGCCCTTGGCAGGGGGCAATGAACACTGAAGCTTTCTTT. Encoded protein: CASSPWQGAMNTEAFF.

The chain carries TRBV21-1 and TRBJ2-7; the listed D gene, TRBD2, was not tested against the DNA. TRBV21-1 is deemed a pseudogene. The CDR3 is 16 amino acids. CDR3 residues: CASSKPGEPTVYEQYF. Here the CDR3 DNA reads TGTGCCAGCAGCAAACCCGGGGAGCCGACGGTCTACGAGCAGTACTTC.

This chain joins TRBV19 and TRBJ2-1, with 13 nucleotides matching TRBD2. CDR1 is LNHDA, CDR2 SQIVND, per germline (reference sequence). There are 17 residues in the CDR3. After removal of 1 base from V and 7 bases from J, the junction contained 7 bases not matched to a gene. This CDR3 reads CASSIARGLAGKNEQFF. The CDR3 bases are TGTGCCAGTAGTATAGCGAGGGGACTAGCGGGGAAAAATGAGCAGTTCTTC.

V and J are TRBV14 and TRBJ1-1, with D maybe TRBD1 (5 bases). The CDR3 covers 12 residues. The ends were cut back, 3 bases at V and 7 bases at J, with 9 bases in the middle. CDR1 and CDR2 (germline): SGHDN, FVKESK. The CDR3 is CASSQSGLEAFF. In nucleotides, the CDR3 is TGTGCCAGCAGCCAGTCAGGGCTTGAAGCTTTCTTT.

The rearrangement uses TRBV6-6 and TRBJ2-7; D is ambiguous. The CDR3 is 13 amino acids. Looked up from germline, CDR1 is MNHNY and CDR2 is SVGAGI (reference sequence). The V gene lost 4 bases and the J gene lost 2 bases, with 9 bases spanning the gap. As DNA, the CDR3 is TGTGCCAGCAGTTGGCTCCAGGCCTACGAGCAGTACTTC. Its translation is CASSWLQAYEQYF.

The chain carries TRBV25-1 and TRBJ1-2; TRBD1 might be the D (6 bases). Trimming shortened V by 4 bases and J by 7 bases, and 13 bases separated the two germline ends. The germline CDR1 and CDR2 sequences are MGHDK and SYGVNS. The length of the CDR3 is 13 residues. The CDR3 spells CASSGTGPSGYTF. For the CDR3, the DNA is TGTGCCAGCAGTGGAACAGGGCCCAGTGGCTACACCTTC.

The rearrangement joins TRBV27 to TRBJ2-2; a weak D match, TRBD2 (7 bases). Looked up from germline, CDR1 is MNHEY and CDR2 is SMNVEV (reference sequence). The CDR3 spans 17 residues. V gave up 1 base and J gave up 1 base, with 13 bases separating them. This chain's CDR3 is CASSLYGGGENTGELFF. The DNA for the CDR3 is TGTGCCAGCAGTTTATATGGCGGGGGCGAGAACACCGGGGAGCTGTTTTTT.

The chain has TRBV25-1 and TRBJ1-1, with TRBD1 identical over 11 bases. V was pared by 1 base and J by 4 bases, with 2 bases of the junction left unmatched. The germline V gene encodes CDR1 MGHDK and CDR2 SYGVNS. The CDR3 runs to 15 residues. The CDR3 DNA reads TGTGCCAGCAGTGAATGGACAGGGGGCGGCACTGAAGCTTTCTTT. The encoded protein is CASSEWTGGGTEAFF.

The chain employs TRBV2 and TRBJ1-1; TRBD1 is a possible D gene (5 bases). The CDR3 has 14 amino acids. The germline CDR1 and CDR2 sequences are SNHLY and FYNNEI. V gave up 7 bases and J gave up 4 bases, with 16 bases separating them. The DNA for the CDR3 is TGTGCCAGCATGAAGGAGGGGAAAGCCACTGAAGCTTTCTTT. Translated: CASMKEGKATEAFF.

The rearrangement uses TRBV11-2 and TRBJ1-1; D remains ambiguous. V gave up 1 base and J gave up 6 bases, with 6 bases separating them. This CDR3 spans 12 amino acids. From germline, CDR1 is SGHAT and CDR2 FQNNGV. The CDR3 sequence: CASSLVRAEAFF. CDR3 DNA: TGTGCCAGCAGCTTAGTGCGTGCTGAAGCTTTCTTT.